The T cell receptor (beta chain) under discussion was sequenced for a study of blood T cells in healthy people across ages. The CDR3 length is 15 residues. V was cut by 6 bases and J by 0 bases, with 12 bases left in between. The germline V gene has CDR1 SNHLY and CDR2 FYNNEI. This clonotype was seen a few times. For every donor, a draw yielded approximately 9.9 milliliters of peripheral blood. A J-beta primer mix and a sample-barcoded 5' primer were used in a second PCR of roughly 6 to 12 cycles. One entry per CDR3 protein results from TCRdb running MiXCR on the 5' RACE reads. In the table there are roughly 1,700,000 distinct CDR3 sequences, 28% of which are singletons.

The clonotype was recovered from a woman in her twenties or thirties in good health. Sequenced sample: blood. V and J are TRBV2 and TRBJ2-1; possible D gene TRBD2, 6 bases. The chain's CDR3 is CASSLASLSYNEQFF. CDR3 coding DNA: TGTGCCAGCAGCCTAGCGAGCCTCTCCTACAATGAGCAGTTCTTC.